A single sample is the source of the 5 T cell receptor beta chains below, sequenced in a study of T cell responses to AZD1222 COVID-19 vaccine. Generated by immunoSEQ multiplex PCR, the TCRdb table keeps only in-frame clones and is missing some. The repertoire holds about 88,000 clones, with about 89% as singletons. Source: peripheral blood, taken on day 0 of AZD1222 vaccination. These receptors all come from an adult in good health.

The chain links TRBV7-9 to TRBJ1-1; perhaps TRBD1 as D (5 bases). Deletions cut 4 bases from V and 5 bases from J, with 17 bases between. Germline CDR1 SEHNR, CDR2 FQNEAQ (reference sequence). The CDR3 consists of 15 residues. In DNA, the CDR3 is TGTGCCAGCAGCTCGGGGCGCGGAGTGCTGACTGAAGCTTTCTTT. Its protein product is CASSSGRGVLTEAFF.

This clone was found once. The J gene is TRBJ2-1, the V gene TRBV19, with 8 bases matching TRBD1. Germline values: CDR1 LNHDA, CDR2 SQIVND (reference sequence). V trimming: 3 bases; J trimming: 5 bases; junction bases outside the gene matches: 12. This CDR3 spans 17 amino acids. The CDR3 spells CASSMGPGQVNNNEQFF. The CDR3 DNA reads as TGTGCCAGTAGTATGGGCCCGGGACAGGTCAACAACAATGAGCAGTTCTTC.

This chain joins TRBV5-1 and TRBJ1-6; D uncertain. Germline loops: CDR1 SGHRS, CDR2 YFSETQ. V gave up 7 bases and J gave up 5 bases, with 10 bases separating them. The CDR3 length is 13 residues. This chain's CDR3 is CASQENHNSPLHF. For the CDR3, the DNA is TGCGCCAGCCAGGAGAATCATAATTCACCCCTCCACTTT.

CDR3 nucleotide sequence: TGTGCCAGCAGCCAAAAGGCCGGGGGGTCAAGGGGCAATCAGCCCCAGCATTTT. Translation gives CASSQKAGGSRGNQPQHF. The gene calls are TRBV3-1 (or the pseudogene TRBV3-2) and TRBJ1-5; D perhaps matches TRBD1 (5 bases). The CDR3 has 18 residues. Germline loops: CDR1 LGHDT, CDR2 YNNKEL (reference sequence). Trimming removed 2 bases at V and 2 bases at J, with 19 bases between.

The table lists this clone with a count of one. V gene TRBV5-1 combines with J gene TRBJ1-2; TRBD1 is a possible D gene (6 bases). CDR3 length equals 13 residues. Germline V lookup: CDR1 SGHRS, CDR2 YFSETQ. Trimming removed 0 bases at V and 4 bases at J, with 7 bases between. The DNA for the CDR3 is TGCGCCAGCAGCTTGGGGACAGTCTATGGCTACACCTTC. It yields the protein CASSLGTVYGYTF.